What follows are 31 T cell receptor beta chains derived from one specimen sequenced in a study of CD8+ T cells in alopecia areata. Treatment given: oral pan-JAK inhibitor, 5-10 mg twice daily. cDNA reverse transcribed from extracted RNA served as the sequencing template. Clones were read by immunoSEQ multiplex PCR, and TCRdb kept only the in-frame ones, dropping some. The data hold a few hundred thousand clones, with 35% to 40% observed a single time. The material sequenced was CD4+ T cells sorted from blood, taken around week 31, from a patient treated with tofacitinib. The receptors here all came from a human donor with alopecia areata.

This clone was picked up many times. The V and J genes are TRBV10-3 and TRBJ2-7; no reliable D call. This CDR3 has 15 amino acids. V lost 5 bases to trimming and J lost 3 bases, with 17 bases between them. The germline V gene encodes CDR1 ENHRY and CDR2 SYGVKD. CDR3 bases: TGTGCCATCAGTAAAGGATCCCCCGTGGACTACGAGCAGTACTTC. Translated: CAISKGSPVDYEQYF.

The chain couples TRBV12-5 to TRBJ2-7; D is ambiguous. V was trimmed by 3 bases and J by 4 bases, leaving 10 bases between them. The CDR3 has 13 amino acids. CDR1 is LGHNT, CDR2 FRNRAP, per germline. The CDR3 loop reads CASGFLNSYEQYF. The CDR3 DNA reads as TGTGCTAGTGGTTTTTTGAATAGTTACGAGCAGTACTTC.

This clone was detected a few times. CDR3 loop: CASSPSQGANEKLFF. For the CDR3, the DNA is TGTGCCAGCTCACCCTCGCAGGGGGCAAATGAAAAACTGTTTTTT. J is TRBJ1-4 and V is TRBV18; TRBD1 matches 8 bases. There are 15 residues in the CDR3. With V trimmed by 3 bases and J by 5 bases, 5 bases remained unmatched. Germline V gene data show CDR1 as KGHSH and CDR2 as LQKENI.

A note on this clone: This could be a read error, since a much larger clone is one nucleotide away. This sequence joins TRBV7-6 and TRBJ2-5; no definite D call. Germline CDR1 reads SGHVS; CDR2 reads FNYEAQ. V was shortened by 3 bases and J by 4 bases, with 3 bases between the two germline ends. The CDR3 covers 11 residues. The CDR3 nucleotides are TGTGCCAGCAGCTTTGGAGAGACCCAGTACTTC. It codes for CASSFGETQYF.

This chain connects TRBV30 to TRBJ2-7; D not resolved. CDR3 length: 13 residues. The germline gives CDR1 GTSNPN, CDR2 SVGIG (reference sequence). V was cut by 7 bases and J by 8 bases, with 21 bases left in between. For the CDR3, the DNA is TGTGCCTACAACAGCGCAAGTCATACGAAGCAGTACTTC. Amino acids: CAYNSASHTKQYF.

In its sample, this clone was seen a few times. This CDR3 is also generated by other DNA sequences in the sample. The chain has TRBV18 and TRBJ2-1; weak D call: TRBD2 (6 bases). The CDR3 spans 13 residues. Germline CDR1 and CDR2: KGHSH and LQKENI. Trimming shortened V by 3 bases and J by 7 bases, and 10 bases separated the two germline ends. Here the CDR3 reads CASSPPGRNEQFF. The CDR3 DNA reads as TGTGCCAGCTCACCTCCAGGGAGGAATGAGCAGTTCTTC.

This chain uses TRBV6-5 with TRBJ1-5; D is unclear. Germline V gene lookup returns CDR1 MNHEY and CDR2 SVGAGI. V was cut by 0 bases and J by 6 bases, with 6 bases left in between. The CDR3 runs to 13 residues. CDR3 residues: CASSYSSVQPQHF. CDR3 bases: TGTGCCAGCAGTTACTCGAGCGTTCAGCCCCAGCATTTT.

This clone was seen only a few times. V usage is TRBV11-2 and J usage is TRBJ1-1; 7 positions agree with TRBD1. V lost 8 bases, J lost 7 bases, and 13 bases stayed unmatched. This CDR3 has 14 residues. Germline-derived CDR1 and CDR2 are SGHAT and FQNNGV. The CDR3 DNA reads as TGTGCCAGCTCGAAACCCGGGACAGCCATTGAAGCTTTCTTT. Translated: CASSKPGTAIEAFF.

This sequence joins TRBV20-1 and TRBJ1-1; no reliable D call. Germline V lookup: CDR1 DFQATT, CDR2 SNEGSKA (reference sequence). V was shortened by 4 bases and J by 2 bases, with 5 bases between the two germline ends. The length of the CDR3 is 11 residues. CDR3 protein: CSATINTEAFF. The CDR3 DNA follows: TGCAGTGCTACGATAAACACTGAAGCTTTCTTT.

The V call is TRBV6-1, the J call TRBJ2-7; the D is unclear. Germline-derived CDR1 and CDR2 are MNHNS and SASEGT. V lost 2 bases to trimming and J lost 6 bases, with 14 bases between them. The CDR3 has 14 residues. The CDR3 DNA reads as TGTGCCAGCAGTGAACTCGGGCATGGGTCCGAGCAGTACTTC. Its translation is CASSELGHGSEQYF.

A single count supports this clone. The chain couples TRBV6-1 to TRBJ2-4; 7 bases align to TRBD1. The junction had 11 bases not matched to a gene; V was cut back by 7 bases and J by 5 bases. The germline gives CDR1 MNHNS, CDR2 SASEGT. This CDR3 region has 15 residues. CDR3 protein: CASTGQPLSENIQYF. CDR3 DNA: TGTGCCAGCACGGGACAGCCCCTTAGCGAAAACATTCAGTACTTC.

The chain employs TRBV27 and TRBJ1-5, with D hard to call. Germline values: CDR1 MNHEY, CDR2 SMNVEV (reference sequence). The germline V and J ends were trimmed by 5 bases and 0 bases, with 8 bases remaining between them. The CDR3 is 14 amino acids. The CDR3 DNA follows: TGTGCCAGCAGTCACGTCTATAGCAATCAGCCCCAGCATTTT. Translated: CASSHVYSNQPQHF.

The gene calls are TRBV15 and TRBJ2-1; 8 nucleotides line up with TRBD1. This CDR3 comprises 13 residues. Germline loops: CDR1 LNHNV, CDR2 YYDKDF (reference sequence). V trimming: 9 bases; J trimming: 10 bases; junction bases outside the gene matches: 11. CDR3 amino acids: CATVRQGIGEQFF. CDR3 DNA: TGTGCCACAGTGCGACAGGGGATAGGAGAGCAGTTCTTC. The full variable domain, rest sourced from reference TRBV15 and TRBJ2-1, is DAMVIQNPRYQVTQFGKPVTLSCSQTLNHNVMYWYQQKSSQAPKLLFHYYDKDFNNEADTPDNFQSRRPNTSFCFLDIRSPGLGDTAMYLCATVRQGIGEQFFGPGTRLTVL.

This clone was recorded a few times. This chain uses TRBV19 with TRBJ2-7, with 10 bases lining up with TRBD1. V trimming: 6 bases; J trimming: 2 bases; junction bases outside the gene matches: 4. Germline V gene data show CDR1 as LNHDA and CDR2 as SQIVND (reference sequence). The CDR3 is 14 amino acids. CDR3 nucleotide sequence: TGTGCCAGTAGAGCCGGGACAGGGGCCTACGAGCAGTACTTC. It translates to CASRAGTGAYEQYF.

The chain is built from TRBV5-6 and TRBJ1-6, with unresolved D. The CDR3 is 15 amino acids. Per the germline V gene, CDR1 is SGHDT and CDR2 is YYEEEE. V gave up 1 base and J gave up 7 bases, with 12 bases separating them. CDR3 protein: CASSLSLQTNSPLHF. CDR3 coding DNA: TGTGCCAGCAGCTTGAGCCTACAGACCAATTCACCCCTCCACTTT.

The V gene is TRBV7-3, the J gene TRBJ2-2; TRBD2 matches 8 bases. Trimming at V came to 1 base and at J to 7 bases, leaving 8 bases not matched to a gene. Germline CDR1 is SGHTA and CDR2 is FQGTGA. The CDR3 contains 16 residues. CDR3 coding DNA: TGTGCCAGCAGCTTAATCCCGGGAGGGCGAGGCGGGGAGCTGTTTTTT. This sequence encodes CASSLIPGGRGGELFF. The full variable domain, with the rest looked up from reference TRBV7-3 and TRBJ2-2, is GAGVSQTPSNKVTEKGKYVELRCDPISGHTALYWYRQSLGQGPEFLIYFQGTGAADDSGLPNDRFFAVRPEGSVSTLKIQRTERGDSAVYLCASSLIPGGRGGELFFGEGSRLTVL.

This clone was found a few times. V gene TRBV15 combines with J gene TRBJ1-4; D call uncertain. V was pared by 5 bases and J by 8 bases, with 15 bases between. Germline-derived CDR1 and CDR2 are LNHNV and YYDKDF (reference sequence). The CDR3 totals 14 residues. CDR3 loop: CATSSGGVWEKLFF. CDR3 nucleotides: TGTGCCACCAGCTCAGGCGGGGTTTGGGAAAAACTGTTTTTT.

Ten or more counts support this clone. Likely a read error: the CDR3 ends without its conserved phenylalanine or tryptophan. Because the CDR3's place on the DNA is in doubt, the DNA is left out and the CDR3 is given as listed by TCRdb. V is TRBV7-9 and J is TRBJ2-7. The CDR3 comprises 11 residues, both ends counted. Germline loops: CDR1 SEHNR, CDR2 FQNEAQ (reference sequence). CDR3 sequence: CASSLIPMEGL.

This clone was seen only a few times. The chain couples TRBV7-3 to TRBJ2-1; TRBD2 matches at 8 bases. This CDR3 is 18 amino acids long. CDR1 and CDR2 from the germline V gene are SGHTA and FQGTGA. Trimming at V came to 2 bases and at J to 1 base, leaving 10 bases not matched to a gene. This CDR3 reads CASSLWAGGGLSYNEQFF. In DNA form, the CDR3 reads TGTGCCAGCAGCTTATGGGCGGGAGGAGGGTTATCCTACAATGAGCAGTTCTTC.

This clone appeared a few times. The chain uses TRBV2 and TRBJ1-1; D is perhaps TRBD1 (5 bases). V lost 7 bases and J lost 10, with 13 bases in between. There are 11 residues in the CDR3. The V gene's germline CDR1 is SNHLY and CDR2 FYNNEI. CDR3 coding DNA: TGTGCCAGCACCGGGGAGGGGACAGCTTTCTTT. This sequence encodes CASTGEGTAFF.

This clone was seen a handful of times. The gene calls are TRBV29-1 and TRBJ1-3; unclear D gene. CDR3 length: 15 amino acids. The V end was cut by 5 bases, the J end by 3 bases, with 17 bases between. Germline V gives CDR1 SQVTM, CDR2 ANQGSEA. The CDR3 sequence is CSVRHAGLSGNTIYF. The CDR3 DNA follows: TGCAGCGTTCGACATGCGGGCCTTAGTGGAAACACCATATATTTT.

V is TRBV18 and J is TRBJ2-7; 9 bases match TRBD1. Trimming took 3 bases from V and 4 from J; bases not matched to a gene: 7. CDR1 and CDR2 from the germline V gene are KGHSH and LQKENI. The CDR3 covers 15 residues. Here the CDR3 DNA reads TGTGCCAGCTCACCCCAAGTGGGGACAGGGTACGAGCAGTACTTC. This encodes CASSPQVGTGYEQYF.

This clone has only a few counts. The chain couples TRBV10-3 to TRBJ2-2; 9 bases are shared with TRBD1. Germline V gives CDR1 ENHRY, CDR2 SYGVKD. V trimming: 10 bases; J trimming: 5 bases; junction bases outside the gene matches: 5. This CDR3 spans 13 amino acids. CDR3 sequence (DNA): TGTGCCACTGGACAGGGGACGACCGGGGAGCTGTTTTTT. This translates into CATGQGTTGELFF.

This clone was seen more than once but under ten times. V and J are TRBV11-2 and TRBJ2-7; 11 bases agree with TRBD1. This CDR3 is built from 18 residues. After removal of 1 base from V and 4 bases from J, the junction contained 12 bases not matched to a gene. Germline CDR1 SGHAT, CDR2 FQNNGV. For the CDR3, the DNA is TGTGCCAGCAGCTTAGTAGACCCCGGACAGGGGGCGATTTACGAGCAGTACTTC. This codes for CASSLVDPGQGAIYEQYF.

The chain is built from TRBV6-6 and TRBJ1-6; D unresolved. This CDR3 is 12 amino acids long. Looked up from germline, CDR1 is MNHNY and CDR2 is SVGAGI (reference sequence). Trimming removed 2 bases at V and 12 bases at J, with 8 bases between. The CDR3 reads CASSYPKEPLHF. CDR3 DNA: TGTGCCAGCAGTTACCCCAAAGAACCCCTCCACTTT.

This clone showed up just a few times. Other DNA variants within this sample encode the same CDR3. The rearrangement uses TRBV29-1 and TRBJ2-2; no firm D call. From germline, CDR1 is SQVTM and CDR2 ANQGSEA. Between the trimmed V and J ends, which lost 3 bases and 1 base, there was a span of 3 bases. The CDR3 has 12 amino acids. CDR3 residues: CSVEGNTGELFF. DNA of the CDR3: TGCAGCGTTGAGGGGAACACCGGGGAGCTGTTTTTT.

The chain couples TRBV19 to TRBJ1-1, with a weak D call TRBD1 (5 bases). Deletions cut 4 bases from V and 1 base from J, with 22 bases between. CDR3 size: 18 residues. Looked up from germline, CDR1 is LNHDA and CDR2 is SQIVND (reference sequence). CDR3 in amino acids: CASSTSRDAKQGNTEAFF. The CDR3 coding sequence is TGTGCCAGTAGTACTTCCCGGGACGCGAAACAAGGGAACACTGAAGCTTTCTTT.

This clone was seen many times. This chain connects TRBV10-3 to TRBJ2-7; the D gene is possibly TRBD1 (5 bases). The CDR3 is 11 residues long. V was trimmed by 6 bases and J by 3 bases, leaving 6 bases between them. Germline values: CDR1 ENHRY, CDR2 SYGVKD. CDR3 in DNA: TGTGCCATCAGCAGGGACTACGAGCAGTACTTC. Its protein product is CAISRDYEQYF.

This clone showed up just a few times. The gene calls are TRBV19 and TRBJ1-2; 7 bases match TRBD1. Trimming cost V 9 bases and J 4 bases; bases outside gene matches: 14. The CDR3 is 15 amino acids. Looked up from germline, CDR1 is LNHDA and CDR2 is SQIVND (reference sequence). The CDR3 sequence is CASREDTRGSYGYTF. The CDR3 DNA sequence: TGTGCCAGCCGGGAGGATACCAGGGGGTCCTATGGCTACACCTTC.

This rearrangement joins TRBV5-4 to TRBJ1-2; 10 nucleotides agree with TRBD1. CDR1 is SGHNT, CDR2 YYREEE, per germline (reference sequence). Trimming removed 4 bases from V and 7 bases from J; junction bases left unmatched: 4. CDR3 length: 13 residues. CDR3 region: CASSAGTGVGYTF. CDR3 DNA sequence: TGTGCCAGCAGCGCCGGGACAGGGGTTGGCTACACCTTC.

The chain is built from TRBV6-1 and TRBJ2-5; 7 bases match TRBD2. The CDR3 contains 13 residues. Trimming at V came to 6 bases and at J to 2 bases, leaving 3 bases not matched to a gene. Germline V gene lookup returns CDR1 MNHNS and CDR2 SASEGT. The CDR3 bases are TGTGCCAGCAGCAGAGCGGGACAAGAGACCCAGTACTTC. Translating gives CASSRAGQETQYF.